The rows below give T cell receptor beta chains drawn from one sample of a study of prognosis after radiotherapy for stage I lung cancer. From the multiplex PCR reads, TCRdb called clonotypes with MiXCR, one entry per CDR3 protein. The sample lists about 34,000 distinct CDR3 sequences; nearly 35% were seen once. This sample comprised PBMCs, obtained before or after stereotactic body radiation therapy (not recorded which). The receptors here all came from a donor older than 45 with non-small cell lung cancer. The CDR3 runs from the conserved cysteine through the conserved F or W. A D gene is named only where the DNA matches it firmly. Not every row has a clone size; where given, it reads once, few, many or a size class.

clone_size,d_call,j_call,v_call,cdr3_nt,cdr3_aa
few,NA,TRBJ1-6,TRBV6-1,TGTGCCAGCAGTGAAGTAACAGGGAATTCACCCCTCCACTTT,CASSEVTGNSPLHF
many,TRBD1,TRBJ2-2,TRBV19,TGTGCCAGTAGTCCGTCCCGGGACAGAGCCGGTGAGCTGTTTTTT,CASSPSRDRAGELFF
many,NA,TRBJ2-1,TRBV7-3,TGTGCCAGCAGCTTAAGCAGCTTCAATGAGCAGTTCTTC,CASSLSSFNEQFF
NA,NA,TRBJ2-3,TRBV24-1,TGTGCCACCAGTGGCCTACGCGGAGCAGATACGCAGTATTTT,CATSGLRGADTQYF
many,NA,TRBJ1-4,TRBV7-6,TGTGCCAGCAGCCTCACTCCCAATGAAAAACTGTTTTTT,CASSLTPNEKLFF
NA,NA,TRBJ2-7,TRBV5-1,TGCGCCAGCAGCCTAGATAGGGGAAGCGACGAGCGGTACTTC,CASSLDRGSDERYF
many,NA,TRBJ1-4,TRBV27,TGTGCCAGCAGTAGGGTGGTAACTAATGAAAAACTGTTTTTT,CASSRVVTNEKLFF
many,TRBD1,TRBJ1-1,TRBV18,TGTGCCAGCTCACGGGGGGGACAGGGGAACACTGAAGCTTTCTTT,CASSRGGQGNTEAFF
NA,NA,TRBJ1-5,TRBV12-3/TRBV12-4,TGTGCCATCATCCTAGCGAGCCATGGAAATCAGCCCCAGCATTTT,CAIILASHGNQPQHF
many,NA,TRBJ2-7,TRBV19,TGTGCCAGTGGTATATCGGGGGCCCGCTACGAGCAGTACTTC,CASGISGARYEQYF
many,NA,TRBJ2-7,TRBV7-8,TGTGCCAGCAGCTTTCAGGGCGAACCGGGACGATACTACGAGCAGTACTTC,CASSFQGEPGRYYEQYF
few,NA,TRBJ2-7,TRBV6-1,TGTGCCAGCAAGGACAACTCCTACGAGCAGTACTTC,CASKDNSYEQYF
many,NA,TRBJ2-3,TRBV11-2,TGTGCCAGCAGCTTAGCGAGTAGCGGAAGCACAGATACGCAGTATTTT,CASSLASSGSTDTQYF
NA,NA,TRBJ2-7,TRBV11-3,TGTGCCAGCGGTCGGAAGTGCCTATGGGAGCAGTACTTC,CASGRKCLWEQYF
NA,NA,TRBJ1-6,TRBV20-1,TGCAGTGCTAGAGTGGCAGGGTTTGATTCACCCCTCCACTTT,CSARVAGFDSPLHF
once,NA,TRBJ2-6,TRBV6-5,TGTTCCAGCAGTTACATCACAGGGTTTTCTTCTTGGGCCAACGTCCTGACTTTC,CSSSYITGFSSWANVLTF
many,NA,TRBJ1-1,TRBV6-2/TRBV6-3,TGTGCCAGCAGTGCCCGGGGAGGCGAGTCCACTGAAGCTTTCTTT,CASSARGGESTEAFF
many,NA,TRBJ2-1,TRBV3-1,TGTGCCAGCAGCCTGGGACCTTCCTCCACATTC,CASSLGPSSTF
many,NA,TRBJ1-2,TRBV28,TGTGCCAGCAGTGGGCCCCACGGGGGTGAAGGCTACACCTTC,CASSGPHGGEGYTF
many,NA,TRBJ2-1,TRBV3-1,TGTGCCAGCAGCCAACAGGGACTCCCGGTCAATGAGCAGTTCTTC,CASSQQGLPVNEQFF
NA,NA,TRBJ2-3,TRBV19,TGTGCCAATAGGGGAGGAGGGAGTAGGGTCCGCACTCAGATCACAGATACGCAGTATTTT,CANRGGGSRVRTQITDTQYF
medium-sized,NA,TRBJ2-7,TRBV6-1,TGTGCCAGCAGTGAAAGTACCTACGAGCAGTACTTC,CASSESTYEQYF
many,TRBD2,TRBJ2-3,TRBV7-9,TGTGCCAGCAGCTTAACGGGACTAGCGGGGATCACAGATACGCAGTATTTT,CASSLTGLAGITDTQYF
NA,NA,TRBJ2-5,TRBV28,TGTGCCAGCAGTTTACCACAGGGAATAGAGGGAGAGACCCAGTACTTC,CASSLPQGIEGETQYF
medium-sized,NA,TRBJ1-2,TRBV6-2/TRBV6-3,TGTGCCAGCAGTAGACGGAGCCTTAACTATGGCTACACCTTC,CASSRRSLNYGYTF
many,NA,TRBJ1-1,TRBV9,TGTGCCAGCAGCCCCCACACGTCAAGGAACACTGAAGCTTTCTTT,CASSPHTSRNTEAFF
many,NA,TRBJ2-2,TRBV7-3,TGTGCCAGCAGCCATTCGGGACGGAACACCGGGGAGCTGTTTTTT,CASSHSGRNTGELFF
many,NA,TRBJ2-3,TRBV20-1,TGCAGTGCTCTCCCCCTTAGCACAGATACGCAGTATTTT,CSALPLSTDTQYF
medium-sized,NA,TRBJ2-7,TRBV20-1,TGCAGTGCTAGGCGGGACACTGAGCAGTACTTC,CSARRDTEQYF